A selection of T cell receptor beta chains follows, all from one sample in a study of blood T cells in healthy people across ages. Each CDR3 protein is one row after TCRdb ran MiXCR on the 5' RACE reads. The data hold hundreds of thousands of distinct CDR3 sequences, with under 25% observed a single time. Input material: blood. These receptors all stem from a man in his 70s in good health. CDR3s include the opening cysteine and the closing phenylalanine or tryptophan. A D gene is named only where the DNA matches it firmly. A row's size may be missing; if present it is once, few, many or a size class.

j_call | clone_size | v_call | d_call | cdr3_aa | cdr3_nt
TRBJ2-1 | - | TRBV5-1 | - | CASSFTRQNYNEQFF | TGCGCCAGCAGTTTTACGAGACAGAACTACAATGAGCAGTTCTTC
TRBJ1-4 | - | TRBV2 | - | CASSEASRFEKLFF | TGTGCCAGCAGTGAAGCTTCGAGGTTTGAAAAACTGTTTTTT
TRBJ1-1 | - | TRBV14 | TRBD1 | CASSHLTGTGFLNTEAFF | TGTGCCAGCAGCCATCTGACCGGGACAGGGTTTTTGAACACTGAAGCTTTCTTT
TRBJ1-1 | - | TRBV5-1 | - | CASSLRGENTEAFF | TGCGCCAGCAGCTTGCGGGGGGAGAACACTGAAGCTTTCTTT
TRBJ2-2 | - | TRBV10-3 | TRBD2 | CAISAGLAGVANTGELFF | TGTGCCATCAGTGCCGGACTAGCGGGAGTAGCGAACACCGGGGAGCTGTTTTTT
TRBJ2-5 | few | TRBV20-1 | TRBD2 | CSANPGREETQYF | TGCAGTGCCAACCCTGGGAGGGAAGAGACCCAGTACTTC
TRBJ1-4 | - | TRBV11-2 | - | CASSHYPGEKLFF | TGTGCCAGCAGTCATTATCCGGGGGAAAAACTGTTTTTT
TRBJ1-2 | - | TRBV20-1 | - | CSAIGANYGYTF | TGCAGTGCTATAGGAGCTAACTATGGCTACACCTTC
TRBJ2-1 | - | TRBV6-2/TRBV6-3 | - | CASSYSRSSYNEQFF | TGTGCCAGCAGTTACTCGCGGAGCTCCTACAATGAGCAGTTCTTC
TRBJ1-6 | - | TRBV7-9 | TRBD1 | CATQQSRDRGNSPLHF | TGTGCCACCCAACAGTCCCGGGACAGGGGTAATTCACCCCTCCACTTT
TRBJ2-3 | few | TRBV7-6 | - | CASGTIFPTDTQYF | TGTGCCAGTGGGACAATATTCCCCACAGATACGCAGTATTTT
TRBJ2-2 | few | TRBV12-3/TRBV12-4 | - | CASSFSWAGELFF | TGTGCCAGCAGTTTTAGTTGGGCCGGGGAGCTGTTTTTT
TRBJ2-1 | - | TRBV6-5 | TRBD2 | CASSPRLVGGEQFF | TGTGCCAGCAGTCCACGACTGGTGGGAGGGGAGCAGTTCTTC
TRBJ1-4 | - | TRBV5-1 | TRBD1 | CASSDPRTGDNEKLFF | TGCGCCAGCAGCGATCCGAGGACAGGGGATAATGAAAAACTGTTTTTT
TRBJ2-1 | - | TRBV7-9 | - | CASSPGTANSYNEQFF | TGTGCCAGCAGCCCGGGAACGGCCAACTCCTACAATGAGCAGTTCTTC
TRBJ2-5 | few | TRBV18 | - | CASSPKAQETQYF | TGTGCCAGCTCACCAAAGGCTCAAGAGACCCAGTACTTC
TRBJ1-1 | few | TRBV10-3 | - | CAIKIRVETEAFF | TGTGCCATCAAGATTCGCGTCGAAACTGAAGCTTTCTTT
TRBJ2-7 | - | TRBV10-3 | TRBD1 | CAISRGQTYEQYF | TGTGCCATCAGTCGGGGACAGACCTACGAGCAGTACTTC
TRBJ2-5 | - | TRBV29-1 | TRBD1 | CSIRTGVETQYF | TGCAGCATTAGGACAGGGGTTGAGACCCAGTACTTC
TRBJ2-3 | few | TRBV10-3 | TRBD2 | CAISKQASGATDTQYF | TGTGCCATCAGTAAACAGGCTAGCGGGGCCACAGATACGCAGTATTTT
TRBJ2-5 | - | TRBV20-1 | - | CSAPSPGGETQYF | TGCAGTGCCCCCTCGCCAGGGGGGGAGACCCAGTACTTC
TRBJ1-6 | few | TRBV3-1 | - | CASSQGGPSPLHF | TGTGCCAGCAGCCAAGGGGGCCCTTCACCCCTCCACTTT
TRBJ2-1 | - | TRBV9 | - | CASSVAPLNTGNEQFF | TGTGCCAGCAGCGTAGCCCCTCTTAACACGGGAAATGAGCAGTTCTTC
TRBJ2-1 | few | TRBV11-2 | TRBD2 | CASSKDGLAGHNEQFF | TGTGCCAGCAGCAAAGACGGACTAGCGGGACACAATGAGCAGTTCTTC
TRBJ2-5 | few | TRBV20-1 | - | CSAEGGQVGETQYF | TGCAGTGCTGAAGGGGGGCAAGTCGGGGAGACCCAGTACTTC
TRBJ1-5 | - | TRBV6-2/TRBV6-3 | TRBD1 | CASGIGQGLYSNQPQHF | TGTGCCAGCGGGATCGGACAGGGGCTTTATAGCAATCAGCCCCAGCATTTT
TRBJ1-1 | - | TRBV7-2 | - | CASSLGMTAENTEAFF | TGTGCCAGCAGCTTAGGAATGACAGCGGAGAACACTGAAGCTTTCTTT
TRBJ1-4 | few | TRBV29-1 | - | CSAAPQGYNEKLFF | TGCAGCGCCGCTCCCCAGGGGTATAATGAAAAACTGTTTTTT
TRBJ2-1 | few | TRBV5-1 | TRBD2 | CASSFGGRAGEQFF | TGCGCCAGCAGCTTTGGCGGGAGGGCCGGGGAGCAGTTCTTC
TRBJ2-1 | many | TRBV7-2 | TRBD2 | CASSLMSGGVSNEQFF | TGTGCCAGCAGCTTAATGTCGGGAGGGGTATCGAATGAGCAGTTCTTC
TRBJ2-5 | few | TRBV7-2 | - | CASSLAARTQYF | TGTGCCAGCAGCTTAGCTGCCCGGACCCAGTACTTC
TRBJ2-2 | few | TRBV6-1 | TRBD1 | CASRQGQGAYTGELFF | TGTGCCAGCAGACAGGGACAGGGGGCGTACACCGGGGAGCTGTTTTTT
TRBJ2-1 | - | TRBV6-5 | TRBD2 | CASSYSGLAGSYNEQFF | TGTGCCAGCAGTTACTCTGGCCTAGCGGGCTCCTACAATGAGCAGTTCTTC
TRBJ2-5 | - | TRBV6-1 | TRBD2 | CAISPSGNGETQYF | TGTGCCATCAGTCCTAGCGGAAACGGGGAGACCCAGTACTTC
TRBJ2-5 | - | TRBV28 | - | CASSSHRRRLEETQYF | TGTGCCAGCAGTTCCCATAGAAGGCGGCTGGAAGAGACCCAGTACTTC
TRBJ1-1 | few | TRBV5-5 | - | CASSAGPVGTEAFF | TGTGCCAGCAGCGCGGGGCCCGTGGGCACTGAAGCTTTCTTT
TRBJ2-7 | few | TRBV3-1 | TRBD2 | CASSPRTSGRPEQYF | TGTGCCAGCAGCCCAAGGACTAGCGGGAGGCCCGAGCAGTACTTC
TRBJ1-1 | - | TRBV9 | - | CASSSMDLGTEAFF | TGTGCCAGCAGCTCCATGGATCTGGGGACTGAAGCTTTCTTT
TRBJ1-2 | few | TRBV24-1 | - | CATSDFPTGNGYTF | TGTGCCACCAGTGATTTCCCAACAGGGAATGGCTACACCTTC
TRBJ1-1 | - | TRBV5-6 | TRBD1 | CASSITGGSLNTEAFF | TGTGCCAGCAGCATCACAGGGGGCAGCTTGAACACTGAAGCTTTCTTT
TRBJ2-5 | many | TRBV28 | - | CASRGREETQYF | TGTGCCAGCAGGGGCAGGGAAGAGACCCAGTACTTC